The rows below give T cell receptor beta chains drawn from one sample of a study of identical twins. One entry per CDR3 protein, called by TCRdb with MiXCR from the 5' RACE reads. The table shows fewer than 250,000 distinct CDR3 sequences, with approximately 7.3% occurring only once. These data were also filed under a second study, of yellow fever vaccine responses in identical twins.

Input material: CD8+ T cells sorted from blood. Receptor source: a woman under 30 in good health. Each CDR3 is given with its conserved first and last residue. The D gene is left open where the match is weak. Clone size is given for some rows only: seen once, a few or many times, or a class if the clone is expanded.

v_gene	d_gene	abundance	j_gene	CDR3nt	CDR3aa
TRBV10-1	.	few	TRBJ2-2	TGCGCCAGCAGTGAGAATCGGGGGGCAAACACCGGGGAGCTGTTTTTT	CASSENRGANTGELFF
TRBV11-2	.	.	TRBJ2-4	TGTGCCAGCAGCTTAGGCTGGACTACCTTGGGAAACATTCAGTACTTC	CASSLGWTTLGNIQYF
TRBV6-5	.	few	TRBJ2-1	TGTGCCAGCAGTTGCGACAGGTCGAGCTCCTACAATGAGCAGTTCTTC	CASSCDRSSSYNEQFF
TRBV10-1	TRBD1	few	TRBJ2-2	TGCGCCAGCAGTGAGATAGGACAGGGGGACGGGGAGCTGTTTTTT	CASSEIGQGDGELFF
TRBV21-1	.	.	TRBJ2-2	TGTGCCAGCAGCCCGCGACAAAGGAAGAACACCGGGGAGCTGTTTTTT	CASSPRQRKNTGELFF
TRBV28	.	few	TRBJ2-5	TGTGCCAGCAGTCCTCTTAGGGAAGAGACCCAGTACTTC	CASSPLREETQYF
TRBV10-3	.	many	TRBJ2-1	TGTGCCATCAGTGTGGGGACCTCCAGCTCCTACAATGAGCAGTTCTTC	CAISVGTSSSYNEQFF
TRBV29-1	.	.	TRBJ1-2	TGCAGCGTTTATGGCCCGGGGAACTATGGCTACACCTTC	CSVYGPGNYGYTF
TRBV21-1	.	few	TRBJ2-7	TGTGCCAGCCCTAGGGGTGTCTACGAGCAGTACTTC	CASPRGVYEQYF
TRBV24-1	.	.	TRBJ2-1	TGTGCCACCGGAGGCTCGGGACGCAATGAGCAGTTCTTC	CATGGSGRNEQFF
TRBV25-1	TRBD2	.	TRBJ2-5	TGTGCCAGCAGTGAGGGAGGGGAAGAGACCCAGTACTTC	CASSEGGEETQYF
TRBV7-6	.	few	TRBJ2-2	TGTGCCAGCAGCCCCTCGCCGTCCGGGGAGCTGTTTTTT	CASSPSPSGELFF
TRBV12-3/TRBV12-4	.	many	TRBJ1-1	TGTGCCAGCAGTCCGGAGACATACACTGAAGCTTTCTTT	CASSPETYTEAFF
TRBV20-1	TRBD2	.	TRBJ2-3	TGCAGTGCTAGCGAGGGTAGCGGGGGCACAGATACGCAGTATTTT	CSASEGSGGTDTQYF
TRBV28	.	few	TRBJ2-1	TGTGCCAGCAGTTTATCAGGGCCCCTTCCCATAGAGCAGTTCTTC	CASSLSGPLPIEQFF
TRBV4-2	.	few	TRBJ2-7	TGTGCCACGTCTCCAGGGACCCTCTCCTACGAGCAGTACTTC	CATSPGTLSYEQYF
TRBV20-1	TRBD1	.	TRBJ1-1	TGCAGTGCTAGAACGGGACAGGGGGATACTGAAGCTTTCTTT	CSARTGQGDTEAFF
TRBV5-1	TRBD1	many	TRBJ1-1	TGCGCCAGCAGCTACGGACAGGGGCCGATGAACACTGAAGCTTTCTTT	CASSYGQGPMNTEAFF
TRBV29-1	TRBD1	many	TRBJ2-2	TGCAGCGTTGAAGAAACGAGGGGGCGGTTTACCGGGGAGCTGTTTTTT	CSVEETRGRFTGELFF
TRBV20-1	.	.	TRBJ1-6	TGCAGTGCTAGAGCCCGGCAGCCCGCCAATAATTCACCCCTCCACTTT	CSARARQPANNSPLHF
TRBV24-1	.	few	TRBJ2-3	TGTGCCACCAGTGATCCCCAAAAAAATAGCGGTTTCACAGATACGCAGTATTTT	CATSDPQKNSGFTDTQYF
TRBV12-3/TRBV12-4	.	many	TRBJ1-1	TGTGCCAGCAGTTTAATCCCAGGGAAGGCTGAAGCTTTCTTT	CASSLIPGKAEAFF
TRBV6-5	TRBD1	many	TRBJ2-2	TGTGCCAGCAGTTTACCGGGACAGGGGGCCGGGGAGCTGTTTTTT	CASSLPGQGAGELFF
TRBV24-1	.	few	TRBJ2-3	TGTGCCACCAGTGACGCCGGCCGGGATGGAGCACGCACAGATACGCAGTATTTT	CATSDAGRDGARTDTQYF
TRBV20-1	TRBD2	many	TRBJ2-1	TGCAGTGCTAGACGACCGGGACTAGCGGGAGTGGGGGAGCAGTTCTTC	CSARRPGLAGVGEQFF
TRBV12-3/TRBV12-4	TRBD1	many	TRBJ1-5	TGTGCCAGCAGCAGGACAGGGAGGCAGCCCCAGCATTTT	CASSRTGRQPQHF
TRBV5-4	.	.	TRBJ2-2	TGTGCCAGCAGCTTGGTTGCGGGCGGGGAGCTGTTTTTT	CASSLVAGGELFF
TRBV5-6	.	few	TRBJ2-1	TGTGCCAGCAGCGTGACTATACACAATGAGCAGTTCTTC	CASSVTIHNEQFF
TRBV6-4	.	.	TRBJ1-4	TGTGCCAGCAGTGACTCCGCGGGGGACGGAAATGAAAAACTGTTTTTT	CASSDSAGDGNEKLFF
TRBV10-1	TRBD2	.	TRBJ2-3	TGCGCCAGCAGTTTAGCGGGAGGGCCTCCAGATGCGCAGTATTTT	CASSLAGGPPDAQYF
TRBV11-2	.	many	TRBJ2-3	TGTGCCAGCAAGAGAGTGTCGACGCAGTATTTT	CASKRVSTQYF
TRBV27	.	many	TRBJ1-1	TGTGCCAGCAGTAAGGGGACGGAAGCTTTCTTT	CASSKGTEAFF
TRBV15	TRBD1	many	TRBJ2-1	TGTGCCACCAGCAGATCGTTTGGACAGGGGGCTTCGGATGAGCAGTTCTTC	CATSRSFGQGASDEQFF
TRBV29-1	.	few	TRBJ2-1	TGCAGCGTAGAGGGGGGGTATGAGCAGTTCTTC	CSVEGGYEQFF
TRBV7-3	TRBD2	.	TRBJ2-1	TGTGCCAGCAGCTTACTTGGGGGACTAGCGGGAGGGTCCTTTTACAATGAGCAGTTCTTC	CASSLLGGLAGGSFYNEQFF
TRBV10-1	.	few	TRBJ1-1	TGCGCCAGCACTCCCGCTCTGAACACTGAAGCTTTCTTT	CASTPALNTEAFF
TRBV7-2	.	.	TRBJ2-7	TGTGCCAGCAGCTCCTCGGGGGCAGCGACCTACGAGCAGTACTTC	CASSSSGAATYEQYF
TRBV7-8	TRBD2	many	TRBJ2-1	TGTGCCAGCAGCTTAGAAGCGGGAGGGCTGAATGAGCAGTTCTTC	CASSLEAGGLNEQFF
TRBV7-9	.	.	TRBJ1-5	TGTGCCAGCAGCCCTTCTCCAGGGACCCCAGATCAGCCCCAGCATTTT	CASSPSPGTPDQPQHF
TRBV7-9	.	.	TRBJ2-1	TGTGCCAGCACCCACAGAGGGAGAGATGAGCAGTTCTTC	CASTHRGRDEQFF
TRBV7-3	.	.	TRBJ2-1	TGTGCCAGCAGCTTAAGAGAAGGGGTCAAGGGTGAGCAGTTCTTC	CASSLREGVKGEQFF
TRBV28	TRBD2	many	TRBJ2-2	TGTGCCAGCAGTCTCAGCGGGGGGCTCACCGGGGAGCTGTTTTTT	CASSLSGGLTGELFF
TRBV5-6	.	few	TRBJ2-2	TGTGCCAGCAGCTTGGCCGGGACAAGGAACACCGGGGAGCTGTTTTTT	CASSLAGTRNTGELFF
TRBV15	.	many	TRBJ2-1	TGTGCCACCAGCAGAGCTGAAGAGGGGGGCTCGGGTGAGCAGTTCTTC	CATSRAEEGGSGEQFF
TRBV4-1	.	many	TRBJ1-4	TGCGCCAGCAGCCCCTCGCTCCAAAGGGAAAAACTGTTTTTT	CASSPSLQREKLFF
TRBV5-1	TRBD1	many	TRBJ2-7	TGCGCCAGCAGCTTCGGATTTCGAGACAGGGTATCCTACGAGCAGTACTTC	CASSFGFRDRVSYEQYF
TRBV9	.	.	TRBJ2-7	TGTGCCAGCAGCACGGGGGACGGGTGGTACGTCGAGCAGTACTTC	CASSTGDGWYVEQYF
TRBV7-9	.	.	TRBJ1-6	TGTGCCAGCAGCTACGACGGATCAAGGTCCCTCCACTTT	CASSYDGSRSLHF
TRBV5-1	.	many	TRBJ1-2	TGCGCCAGCAGCTTGGACAAATACTATGGCTACACCTTC	CASSLDKYYGYTF
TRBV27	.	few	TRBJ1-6	TGTGCCAGCAGTTTGGAACCGCCCGCCGACAAACCCCTCCACTTT	CASSLEPPADKPLHF
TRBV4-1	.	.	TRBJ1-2	TGCGCCAGCAGCCCGAGACGGGTAAACTATGGCTACACCTTC	CASSPRRVNYGYTF
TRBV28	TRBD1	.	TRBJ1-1	TGTGCCGGTTCGACAGGGGCGAACACTGAAGCTTTCTTT	CAGSTGANTEAFF
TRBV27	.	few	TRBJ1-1	TGTGCCAGCAGTTTGGCAGCCACCGTCACTGAAGCTTTCTTT	CASSLAATVTEAFF